The rows below give T cell receptor beta chains drawn from one sample of a study of blood T cell repertoires in COVID-19. Measured with immunoSEQ multiplex PCR; TCRdb has only the in-frame clones, and not every one. The top ten clones hold roughly 3% of a sample with some 190,000 clones, 80% to 90% of them seen once. Sequences were obtained from peripheral blood. Source of these receptors: a man in his sixties with acute or convalescent COVID-19. Each CDR3 is given with its conserved first and last residue.

v_gene	j_gene	CDR3aa
TRBV7-8	TRBJ1-2	CASSVQETYGYTF
TRBV18	TRBJ1-6	CASSPTRTGEGSPLHF
TRBV28	TRBJ2-7	CASSLGSGAGEQYF
TRBV9	TRBJ2-7	CASWTGSHEQYF
TRBV7-2	TRBJ2-3	CASKKASGSGDTQYF
TRBV5-1	TRBJ1-1	CASSLGTEQGLAFF
TRBV6-6	TRBJ1-2	CASSPYRSSGDYGYTF
TRBV6-5	TRBJ2-1	CASQYPGNNEQFF
TRBV5-1	TRBJ1-2	CASSLSPGRANYGYTF
TRBV5-6	TRBJ2-2	CASSLGLAGTGELFF
TRBV7-9	TRBJ2-3	CAGSEAVPYTDTQYF
TRBV6-5	TRBJ2-1	CASSLYSGGRDEQFF
TRBV10-3	TRBJ2-1	CATTGTSGRNNEQFF
TRBV5-6	TRBJ2-1	CASSVQGNEQFF
TRBV7-2	TRBJ2-2	CASSPLGVAGGELFF
TRBV6-5	TRBJ2-7	CASTRGGHTYEQYF
TRBV6-5	TRBJ2-7	CASSYTGLAGSYEQYF
TRBV9	TRBJ2-2	CASSVEVLASGELFF
TRBV7-9	TRBJ2-2	CASRRTDGALFF
TRBV5-4	TRBJ2-2	CASSPGAGSNTGELFF
TRBV3-1/TRBV3-2	TRBJ1-4	CASSQGLGSVNEKLFF
TRBV7-2	TRBJ1-1	CASSRGPGQGAEAFF
TRBV7-2	TRBJ2-1	CASTTSGAYNEQFF
TRBV5-1	TRBJ2-7	CASSFASSGGTYEQYF
TRBV5-1	TRBJ2-2	CASSLDGQGAGGELFF
TRBV28	TRBJ2-2	CASSPIMEVTGELFF
TRBV5-1	TRBJ2-3	CASSARLAGGTDTQYF
TRBV6-5	TRBJ1-1	CASKLGTGVTEAFF
TRBV7-2	TRBJ2-7	CATGLAGFYEQYF
TRBV24-1	TRBJ2-1	CATRAGTGGDEQFF
TRBV28	TRBJ2-7	CASSLSAQEGEQYF
TRBV27	TRBJ2-6	CASSPLTGPRANVLTF
TRBV19	TRBJ1-5	CASSIAPDRAGQPQHF
TRBV14	TRBJ2-7	CASSPITSALYEQYF
TRBV21-1	TRBJ1-3	CASSKEGDFSGNTIYF
TRBV19	TRBJ2-2	CASKKTSGSTGELFF
TRBV18	TRBJ2-7	CASSPETSVAYEQYF
TRBV9	TRBJ1-2	CASSVAGRYGYTF
TRBV27	TRBJ2-7	CASSSGLAGADEQYF
TRBV7-7	TRBJ2-5	CASSPGDRGKETQYF
TRBV19	TRBJ1-1	CASRPGTVRTEAFF
TRBV2	TRBJ2-7	CASSEVGQGGEQYF
TRBV27	TRBJ2-1	CASSSRVVGGVNEQFF
TRBV6-5	TRBJ1-2	CASSLGGRGYTF
TRBV10-3	TRBJ2-2	CAISESRGTNTGELFF
TRBV7-9	TRBJ2-3	CAAGETDTQYF
TRBV27	TRBJ1-1	CASSLGGGTEAFF
TRBV12-3/TRBV12-4	TRBJ2-5	CASRRSETQYF
TRBV5-1	TRBJ2-2	CASSTSSGPVTGELFF
TRBV28	TRBJ1-2	CASTRGYGYTF
TRBV6-5	TRBJ2-2	CASNQGTGELFF
TRBV27	TRBJ2-3	CASSNALGLAGRISSTDTQYF
TRBV6-6	TRBJ2-1	CASRPLAGPYNEQFF
TRBV5-1	TRBJ2-2	CASSSGQGDTGELFF
TRBV14	TRBJ2-5	CASSQVPGRAETQYF